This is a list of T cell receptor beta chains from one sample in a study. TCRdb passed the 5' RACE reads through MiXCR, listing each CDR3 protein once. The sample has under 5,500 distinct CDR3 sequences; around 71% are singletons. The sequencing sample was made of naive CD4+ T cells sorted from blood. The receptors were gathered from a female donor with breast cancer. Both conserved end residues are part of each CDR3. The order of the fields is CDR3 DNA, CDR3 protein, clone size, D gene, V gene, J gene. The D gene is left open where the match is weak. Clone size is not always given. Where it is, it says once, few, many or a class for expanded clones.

TGCGCCAGCAGCTTGGATGGGCCAGCCCAAGCTTTCTTT	CASSLDGPAQAFF	.	.	TRBV5-1	TRBJ1-1
TGTGCCAGCAGCTTAGCCGAGGGCTCCAGTGGAGGCTACACCTTC	CASSLAEGSSGGYTF	.	.	TRBV7-9	TRBJ1-2
TGTGCCAGCAGTAAAGGGCAGACAAACTACGAGCAGTACTTC	CASSKGQTNYEQYF	.	.	TRBV27	TRBJ2-7
TGCAGTGCTAGTTGGGACAGGGCTTATGCGGCCCAGTACTTC	CSASWDRAYAAQYF	.	TRBD1	TRBV20-1	TRBJ2-5
TGTGCCAGCAGTTACCTAACCGGACTAGGCGAGCAGTACTTC	CASSYLTGLGEQYF	.	TRBD2	TRBV6-5	TRBJ2-7
TGCAGTGCTCCCGACAGGGGAAATGGCTACACCTTC	CSAPDRGNGYTF	.	TRBD1	TRBV20-1	TRBJ1-2
TGTGCCAGCAGCCAAACGGCGGGGGGTCTTGTAGGCTACACCTTC	CASSQTAGGLVGYTF	.	.	TRBV7-8	TRBJ1-2
TGCAGTGCTAGGGACGGGACTAGCACCTCGGCCCAGTACTTC	CSARDGTSTSAQYF	.	TRBD2	TRBV20-1	TRBJ2-5
TGCAGCGTTGGCCAGAACTATAATTCACCCCTCCACTTT	CSVGQNYNSPLHF	.	.	TRBV29-1	TRBJ1-6
TGCAGTGCTAGAGGACAGGGAGGCACTGAAGCTTTCTTT	CSARGQGGTEAFF	.	TRBD1	TRBV20-1	TRBJ1-1
TGCAGCGTTGGGGGGGACAGGAATGAGCAGTTCTTC	CSVGGDRNEQFF	once	TRBD1	TRBV29-1	TRBJ2-1
TGCAGTGCTAGCGCCCTTACTAGCGGGAGCTCCTACGAGCAGTACTTC	CSASALTSGSSYEQYF	.	TRBD2	TRBV20-1	TRBJ2-7
TGTGCCAGCAGCCAAGCCGGAGGGAACATTCAGTACTTC	CASSQAGGNIQYF	.	.	TRBV4-2	TRBJ2-4
TGTGCCAGCAGCATTCTAGCGGGGGGCGCCGGGGAGCTGTTTTTT	CASSILAGGAGELFF	few	TRBD2	TRBV11-1	TRBJ2-2
TGTGCCAGCAGCATCTACAGTTACTACTCCTATAATTCACCCCTCCACTTT	CASSIYSYYSYNSPLHF	.	.	TRBV12-3/TRBV12-4	TRBJ1-6
TGCAGTGCCAGTCCGGGGGACATACAACCCCTCCACTTT	CSASPGDIQPLHF	.	.	TRBV20-1	TRBJ1-6
TGCAGTGCTAGGGGGACTAGCGGGTTGGATACGCAGTATTTT	CSARGTSGLDTQYF	.	TRBD2	TRBV20-1	TRBJ2-3
TGCGCCAGCAGCTTGGATGGGGAACCGAACACTGAAGCTTTCTTT	CASSLDGEPNTEAFF	.	.	TRBV5-1	TRBJ1-1
TGTGCCAGCAGCTTCGGGACTACCTACGAGCAGTACTTC	CASSFGTTYEQYF	once	TRBD2	TRBV7-2	TRBJ2-7
TGTGCCAGCAGGCCAACACTAGCGGACAATGAGCAGTTCTTC	CASRPTLADNEQFF	.	TRBD2	TRBV3-1	TRBJ2-1
TGCAGTGCGGCACAGGGACGCGGCTACACCTTC	CSAAQGRGYTF	large	.	TRBV20-1	TRBJ1-2
TGCGCCAGCAGCCCACATCGGGGCGGTGGCACTGAAGCTTTCTTT	CASSPHRGGGTEAFF	.	.	TRBV4-2	TRBJ1-1
TGCAGTGCTAGAGATCCGGTGGGGAGCGGCGACTCCTACGAGCAGTACTTC	CSARDPVGSGDSYEQYF	.	.	TRBV20-1	TRBJ2-7
TGTGCCAGCAGCGTAGATTCGCGGTCTAACTACAATGAGCAGTTCTTC	CASSVDSRSNYNEQFF	.	.	TRBV7-2	TRBJ2-1
TGTGCCAGCATCCCGGACACGAACACTGAAGCTTTCTTT	CASIPDTNTEAFF	.	.	TRBV12-3/TRBV12-4	TRBJ1-1
TGCGCCAGCAGCCAAGATCTAGCGGGGGCACAACAAGAGACCCAGTACTTC	CASSQDLAGAQQETQYF	.	TRBD2	TRBV4-1	TRBJ2-5
TGTGCCAGCTCACCGGTAGGACGGATTACGAACACCGGGGAGCTGTTTTTT	CASSPVGRITNTGELFF	.	.	TRBV18	TRBJ2-2
TGTGCCAGCAGCTTAGCGCAAACTTGCCGACTGAGGGGCAATCAGCCCCAGCATTTT	CASSLAQTCRLRGNQPQHF	.	.	TRBV7-6	TRBJ1-5
TGCGCCAGCAGCCAAGTTGGTCTAGCAGCTAGCACAGATACGCAGTATTTT	CASSQVGLAASTDTQYF	.	.	TRBV4-1	TRBJ2-3
TGCGCCAGCAGCTTGGCCGGGTCCTACGAGCAGTACTTC	CASSLAGSYEQYF	.	.	TRBV5-1	TRBJ2-7
TGTGCCAGCAGTCGTACAGGGCTCCGACGTGAGATTATGGGAGAGACCCAGTACTTC	CASSRTGLRREIMGETQYF	.	.	TRBV2	TRBJ2-5
TGTGCCAGCAGCTTTCGAGCGGGGTTCACTGAAGCTTTCTTT	CASSFRAGFTEAFF	few	.	TRBV5-6	TRBJ1-1
TGTGCCAGCAGTTTTAACCTTGGAACAGATACGCAGTATTTT	CASSFNLGTDTQYF	.	.	TRBV12-3/TRBV12-4	TRBJ2-3
TGCGCCAGCAGTGACCGCGCCGGGACTAGCGTATACAATGAGCAGTTCTTC	CASSDRAGTSVYNEQFF	.	TRBD2	TRBV10-2	TRBJ2-1
TGTGCCAGCAGTTTATACGGCCAGGTAGATTTT	CASSLYGQVDF	.	.	TRBV28	TRBJ1-5
TGTGCCAGCAGTCGAACGGGGGAAAGGCAGTTCTTC	CASSRTGERQFF	.	.	TRBV7-8	TRBJ2-1
TGTGCCAGCGATCCAGGGACCCTCAGTGGGGAAAAACTGTTTTTT	CASDPGTLSGEKLFF	.	.	TRBV4-2	TRBJ1-4
TGCGCCAGCAGCTTGGAGCCAGTCCGCGTCAACGAGCAGTACTTC	CASSLEPVRVNEQYF	.	.	TRBV5-1	TRBJ2-7
TGTGCCAGCGGCCTAGCGACTGGGAATGAGCAGTTCTTC	CASGLATGNEQFF	.	.	TRBV9	TRBJ2-1
TGCGCCAGCAGCTTTTGGGACAGGGTCGTCGAGACCCAGTACTTC	CASSFWDRVVETQYF	.	TRBD1	TRBV5-1	TRBJ2-5
TGTGCCAGCCAGATTGGCGATCAGCCCCAGCATTTT	CASQIGDQPQHF	.	.	TRBV7-2	TRBJ1-5
TGTGCCAGCAGCTCCGGGACGGAGCTCTACACCGGGGAGCTGTTTTTT	CASSSGTELYTGELFF	few	.	TRBV7-2	TRBJ2-2